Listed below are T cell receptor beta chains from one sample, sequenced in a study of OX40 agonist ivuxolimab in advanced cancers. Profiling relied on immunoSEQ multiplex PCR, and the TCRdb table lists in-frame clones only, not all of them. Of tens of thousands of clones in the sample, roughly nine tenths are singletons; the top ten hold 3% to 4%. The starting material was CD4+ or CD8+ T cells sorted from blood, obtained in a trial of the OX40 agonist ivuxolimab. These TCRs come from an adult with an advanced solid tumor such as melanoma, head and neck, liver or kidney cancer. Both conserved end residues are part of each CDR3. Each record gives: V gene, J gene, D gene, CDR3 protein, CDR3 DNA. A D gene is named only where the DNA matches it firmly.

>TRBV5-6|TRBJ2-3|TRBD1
CASSSGTGYRGQYF
TGTGCCAGCAGCTCCGGGACAGGGTACAGGGGGCAGTATTTT
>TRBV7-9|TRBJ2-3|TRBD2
CASSSLLAGSLDTQYF
TGTGCCAGCAGCTCCCTACTAGCGGGATCACTCGATACGCAGTATTTT
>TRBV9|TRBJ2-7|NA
CASSFSGSSYEQYF
TGTGCCAGCAGCTTTAGCGGAAGCTCCTACGAGCAGTACTTC
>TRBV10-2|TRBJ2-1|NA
CASSESSFPGDEQFF
TGCGCCAGCAGTGAGTCTTCCTTCCCGGGGGATGAGCAGTTCTTC
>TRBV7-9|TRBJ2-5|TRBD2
CASSFLADQETQYF
TGTGCCAGCAGCTTCCTAGCGGACCAAGAGACCCAGTACTTC
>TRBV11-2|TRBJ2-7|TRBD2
CASSLGDYSSYEQYF
TGTGCCAGCAGCTTAGGGGACTACAGCTCCTACGAGCAGTACTTC
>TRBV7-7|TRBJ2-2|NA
CASAPGTGELFF
TGTGCCAGCGCCCCTGGGACCGGGGAGCTGTTTTTT
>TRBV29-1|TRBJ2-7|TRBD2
CSASTSGYEQYF
TGCAGCGCCTCGACTAGCGGGTACGAGCAGTACTTC
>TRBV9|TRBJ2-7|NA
CASSVGWRGEQYF
TGTGCCAGCAGCGTAGGGTGGAGGGGAGAGCAGTACTTC
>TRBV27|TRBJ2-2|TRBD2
CASSPSGSNTGELFF
TGTGCCAGCAGCCCGAGCGGGAGTAACACCGGGGAGCTGTTTTTT
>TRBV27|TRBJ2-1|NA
CASSFGDYNEQFF
TGTGCCAGCAGTTTCGGGGATTACAATGAGCAGTTCTTC
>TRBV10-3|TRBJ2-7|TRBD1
CAISHGTGVTYEQYF
TGTGCCATCAGTCATGGGACAGGGGTGACCTACGAGCAGTACTTC
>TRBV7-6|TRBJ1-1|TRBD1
CASSRVTGGRDTEAFF
TGTGCCAGCAGTCGTGTAACAGGGGGCCGGGACACTGAAGCTTTCTTT